Sequencing of this TCR beta chain was carried out in a study of shared clonotypes between healthy human individuals. Details on this clone: Its antigen is still unknown.

Libraries were prepared by immunoSEQ multiplex PCR; TCRdb keeps only in-frame clonotypes and omits some of them. The sample lists around 2.3 million clones; roughly 95% were seen once. General study results and limits: Relative to memory subsets, naive subsets generally showed larger estimated richness.

The CDR3 has 17 amino acids. Per the germline V gene, CDR1 is MNHNS and CDR2 is SASEGT. V lost 4 bases, J lost 3 bases, and 11 bases stayed unmatched. The receptor was derived from a man aged 18 to 29 in good health. The sample comprised naive CD4+ T cells sorted from blood. Subset reported: CD45RA+ positively selected. The chain carries TRBV6-1 and TRBJ2-3; TRBD2 aligns across 9 bases. The CDR3 spells CASSGILAGRKTDTQYF. CDR3 nucleotide sequence: TGTGCCAGCAGTGGTATTCTAGCGGGGAGGAAAACAGATACGCAGTATTTT.